This T cell receptor beta chain was captured by sequencing in a study of CD8 T cells in Susac syndrome. Reverse transcription of roughly 0.5 to 1 ug RNA used random hexamers. TCRdb re-analysed the immunoSEQ multiplex PCR reads in MiXCR, keeping a single row per CDR3 protein. The sample consists of 150,000 to 200,000 distinct CDR3 sequences, 85% to 95% of them appearing once. The sample was CD4+ T cells from PBMCs. This sequence was found in a human donor with multiple sclerosis.

The chain's CDR3 is CAISRDRGVGQPQHF. Here the CDR3 DNA reads TGTGCCATCAGCCGGGACAGGGGCGTTGGTCAGCCCCAGCATTTT. This chain uses TRBV10-3 with TRBJ1-5, with 10 bases aligning to TRBD1. Germline V lookup: CDR1 ENHRY, CDR2 SYGVKD. After removal of 6 bases from V and 6 bases from J, the junction contained 8 bases not matched to a gene. The CDR3 consists of 15 residues.